The source of this T cell receptor beta chain is a study of OX40 agonist ivuxolimab in advanced cancers. The CDR3 loop spans 15 amino acids. Trimming left V 0 bases short and J 2 bases short, with 11 bases between. Germline V lookup: CDR1 MNHNY, CDR2 SVGAGI (reference sequence). The study, taken as a whole, reports: It was not determined which antigens were specifically recognized by the peripheral T cells that had undergone clonal expansion.

Sequencing used immunoSEQ multiplex PCR; TCRdb keeps in-frame clones, though not all of them. The table lists about 68,000 clones, roughly 84% of them singletons. On this clone: Its antigen is currently unknown.

The origin of this receptor is an adult with an advanced solid tumor such as melanoma, head and neck, liver or kidney cancer. The rearrangement uses TRBV6-6 and TRBJ2-7; D possibly matches TRBD1 or TRBD2 (6 bases each). The sample consisted of CD4+ or CD8+ T cells sorted from blood, taken in a trial of the OX40 agonist ivuxolimab. CDR3: CASSYSRGETYEQYF. CDR3 DNA sequence: TGTGCCAGCAGTTACTCGAGGGGGGAAACCTACGAGCAGTACTTC.